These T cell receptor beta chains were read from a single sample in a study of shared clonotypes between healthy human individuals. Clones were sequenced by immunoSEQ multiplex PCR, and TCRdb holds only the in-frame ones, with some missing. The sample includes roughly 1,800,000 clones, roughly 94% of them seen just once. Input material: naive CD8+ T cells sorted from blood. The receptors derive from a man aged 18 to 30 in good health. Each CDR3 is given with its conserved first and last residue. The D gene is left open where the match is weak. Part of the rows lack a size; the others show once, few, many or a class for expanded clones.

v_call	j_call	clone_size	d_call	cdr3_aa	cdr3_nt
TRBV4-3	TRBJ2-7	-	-	CASSNGYEQYF	TGCGCCAGCAGCAACGGCTACGAGCAGTACTTC
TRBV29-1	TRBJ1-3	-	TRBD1	CSVEVEGASSGNTIYF	TGCAGCGTTGAAGTAGAGGGGGCCTCTTCTGGAAACACCATATATTTT
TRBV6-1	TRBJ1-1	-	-	CASSEAPGAEAFF	TGTGCCAGCAGTGAAGCCCCTGGAGCTGAAGCTTTCTTT
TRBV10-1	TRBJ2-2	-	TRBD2	CASSDLAGGPSTGELFF	TGCGCCAGCAGTGATTTAGCGGGGGGGCCGAGCACCGGGGAGCTGTTTTTT
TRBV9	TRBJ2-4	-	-	CASSPGLAKNIQYF	TGTGCCAGCAGTCCTGGCTTAGCCAAAAACATTCAGTACTTC
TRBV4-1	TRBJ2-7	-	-	CASSPTVSYEQYF	TGCGCCAGCAGCCCGACAGTTTCCTACGAGCAGTACTTC
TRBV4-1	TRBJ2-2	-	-	CASSQRQSTGELFF	TGCGCCAGCAGCCAGCGACAGAGCACCGGGGAGCTGTTTTTT
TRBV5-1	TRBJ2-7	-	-	CASSQGRYEQYF	TGCGCCAGCAGTCAGGGGCGATACGAGCAGTACTTC
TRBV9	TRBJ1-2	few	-	CASSVDGNYGYTF	TGTGCCAGCAGCGTCGACGGTAACTATGGCTACACCTTC
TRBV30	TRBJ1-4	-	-	CAWEQGSSATNEKLFF	TGTGCCTGGGAACAGGGATCCTCCGCAACTAATGAAAAACTGTTTTTT
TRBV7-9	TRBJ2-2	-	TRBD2	CASSPSTSGFGDTGELFF	TGTGCCAGCAGCCCCTCTACTAGCGGTTTTGGGGACACCGGGGAGCTGTTTTTT
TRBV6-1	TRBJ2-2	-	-	CATTPWRTNTGELFF	TGTGCCACCACACCGTGGAGGACTAACACCGGGGAGCTGTTTTTT
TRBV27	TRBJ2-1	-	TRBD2	CASSLVRGGYNEQFF	TGTGCCAGCAGTTTAGTGCGGGGGGGCTACAATGAGCAGTTCTTC
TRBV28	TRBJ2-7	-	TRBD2	CASSLFRLAKNEQYF	TGTGCCAGCAGTTTATTTCGACTAGCTAAGAACGAGCAGTACTTC
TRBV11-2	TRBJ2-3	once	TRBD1	CASRAGQGGTDTQYF	TGTGCCAGCAGAGCGGGACAGGGCGGCACAGATACGCAGTATTTT
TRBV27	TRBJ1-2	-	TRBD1	CASSPGQGGYGYTF	TGTGCCAGCAGTCCGGGACAGGGCGGCTATGGCTACACCTTC
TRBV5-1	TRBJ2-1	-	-	CASSLRAGTAYNEQFF	TGCGCCAGCAGCTTGCGGGCGGGCACAGCATACAATGAGCAGTTCTTC
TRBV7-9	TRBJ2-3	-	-	CASSLWRTRSKKDTQYF	TGTGCCAGCAGCTTATGGCGAACTAGATCCAAAAAGGATACGCAGTATTTT
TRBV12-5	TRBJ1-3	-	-	CASGPGAGNTIYF	TGTGCTAGCGGTCCCGGGGCTGGAAACACCATATATTTT
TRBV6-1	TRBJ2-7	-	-	CASIEYLTSYEQYF	TGTGCCAGCATTGAATACCTCACCTCCTACGAGCAGTACTTC
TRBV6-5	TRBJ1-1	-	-	CASSYRGGTEAFF	TGTGCCAGCAGTTACCGAGGGGGCACTGAAGCTTTCTTT
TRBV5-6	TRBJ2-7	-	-	CASSLGTHPPYEQYF	TGTGCCAGCAGCCTTGGGACCCACCCGCCCTACGAGCAGTACTTC
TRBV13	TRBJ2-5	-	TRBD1	CASSDRGQETQYF	TGTGCCAGCAGCGACAGGGGTCAAGAGACCCAGTACTTC
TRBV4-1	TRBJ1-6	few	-	CASSQGHREEDSPLHF	TGCGCCAGCAGCCAAGGTCACAGGGAGGAGGATTCACCCCTCCACTTT